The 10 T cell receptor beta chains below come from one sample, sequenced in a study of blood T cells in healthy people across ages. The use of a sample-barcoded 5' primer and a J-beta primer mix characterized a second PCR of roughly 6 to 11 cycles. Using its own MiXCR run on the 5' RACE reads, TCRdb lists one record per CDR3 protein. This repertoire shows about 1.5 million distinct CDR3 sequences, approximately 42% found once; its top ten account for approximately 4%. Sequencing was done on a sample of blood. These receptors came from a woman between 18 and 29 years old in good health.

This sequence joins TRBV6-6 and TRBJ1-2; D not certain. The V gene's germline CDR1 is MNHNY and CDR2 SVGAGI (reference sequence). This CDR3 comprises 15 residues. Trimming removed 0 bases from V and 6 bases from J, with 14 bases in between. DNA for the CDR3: TGTGCCAGCAGTTACTCAGGTCCCCTTAGGGATGGCTACACCTTC. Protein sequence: CASSYSGPLRDGYTF.

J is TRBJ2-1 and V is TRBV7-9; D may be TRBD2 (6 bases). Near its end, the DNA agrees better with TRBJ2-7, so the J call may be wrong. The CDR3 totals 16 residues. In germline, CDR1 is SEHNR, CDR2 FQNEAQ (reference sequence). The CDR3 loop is CASSLWLASSYNEQYF. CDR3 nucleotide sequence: TGTGCCAGCAGCTTATGGCTAGCGAGCTCCTACAATGAGCAGTACTTC.

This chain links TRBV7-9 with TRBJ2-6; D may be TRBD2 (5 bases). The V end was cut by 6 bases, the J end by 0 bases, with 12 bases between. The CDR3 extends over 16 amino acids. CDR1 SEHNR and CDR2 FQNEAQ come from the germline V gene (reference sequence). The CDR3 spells CASRDGVDSGANVLTF. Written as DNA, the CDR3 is TGTGCCAGCAGGGACGGGGTCGACTCTGGGGCCAACGTCCTGACTTTC.

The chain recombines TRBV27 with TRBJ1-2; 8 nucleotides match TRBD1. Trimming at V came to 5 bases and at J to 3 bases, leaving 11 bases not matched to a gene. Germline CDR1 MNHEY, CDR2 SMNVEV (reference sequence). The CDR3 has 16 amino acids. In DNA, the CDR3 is TGTGCCAGCAGTCCGGGCGGCGGACAGGGCCACTATGGCTACACCTTC. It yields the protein CASSPGGGQGHYGYTF.

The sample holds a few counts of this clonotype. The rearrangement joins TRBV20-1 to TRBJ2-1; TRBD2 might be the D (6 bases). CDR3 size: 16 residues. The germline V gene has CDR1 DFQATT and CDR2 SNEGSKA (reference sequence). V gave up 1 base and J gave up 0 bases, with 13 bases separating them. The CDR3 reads CSARVGGRSSYNEQFF. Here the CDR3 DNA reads TGCAGTGCTAGAGTGGGGGGAAGAAGCTCCTACAATGAGCAGTTCTTC.

CDR3 protein: CASRDPSRAEAFF. CDR3 nucleotides: TGTGCCAGCAGGGACCCGTCTCGAGCTGAAGCTTTCTTT. The chain has TRBV6-2 or TRBV6-3 and TRBJ1-1, with no clear D. Germline assignment: CDR1 MNHEY and CDR2 SVGEGT. There are 13 residues in the CDR3. V was shortened by 6 bases and J by 6 bases, with 14 bases between the two germline ends.

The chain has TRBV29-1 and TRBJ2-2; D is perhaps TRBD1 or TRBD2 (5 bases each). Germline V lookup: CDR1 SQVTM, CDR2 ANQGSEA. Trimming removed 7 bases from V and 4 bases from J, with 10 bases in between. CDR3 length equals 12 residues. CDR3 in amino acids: CSGWGSTGELFF. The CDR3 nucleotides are TGCAGCGGCTGGGGGAGCACCGGGGAGCTGTTTTTT.

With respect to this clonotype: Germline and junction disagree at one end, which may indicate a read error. Here the CDR3 DNA reads TGTGCCAGCAATTACGCGGGAGCTCAAACAGATACGCAGTATTTT. This sequence encodes CASNYAGAQTDTQYF. The chain joins TRBV6-5 to TRBJ2-3; TRBD2 agrees at 7 bases. The CDR3 is 15 residues long. Germline assignment: CDR1 MNHEY and CDR2 SVGAGI.

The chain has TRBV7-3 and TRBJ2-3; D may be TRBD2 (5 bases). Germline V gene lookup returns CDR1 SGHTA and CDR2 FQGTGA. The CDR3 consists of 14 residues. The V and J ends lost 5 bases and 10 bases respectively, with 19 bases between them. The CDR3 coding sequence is TGTGCCAGCAGCCCGATCCGAGCGGTCCCGGCGCAGTATTTT. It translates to CASSPIRAVPAQYF.

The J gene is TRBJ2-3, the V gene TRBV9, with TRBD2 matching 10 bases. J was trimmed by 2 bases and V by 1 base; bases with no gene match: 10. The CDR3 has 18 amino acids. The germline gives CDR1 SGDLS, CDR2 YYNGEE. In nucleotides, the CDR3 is TGTGCCAGCAGCGTAAGGGGAGCTAGCGGGAGTCCCACAGATACGCAGTATTTT. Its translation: CASSVRGASGSPTDTQYF.